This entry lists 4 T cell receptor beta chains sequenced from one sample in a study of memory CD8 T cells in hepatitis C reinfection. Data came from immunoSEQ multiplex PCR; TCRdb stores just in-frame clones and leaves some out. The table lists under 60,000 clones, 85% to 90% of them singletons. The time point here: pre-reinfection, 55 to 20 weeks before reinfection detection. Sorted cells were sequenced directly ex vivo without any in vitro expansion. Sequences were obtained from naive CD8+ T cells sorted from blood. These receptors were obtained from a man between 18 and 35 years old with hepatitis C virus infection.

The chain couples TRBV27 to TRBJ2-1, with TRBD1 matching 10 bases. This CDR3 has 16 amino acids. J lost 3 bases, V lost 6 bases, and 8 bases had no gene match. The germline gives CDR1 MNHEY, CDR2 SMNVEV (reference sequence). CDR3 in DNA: TGTGCCAGCAGCTTAGACAGGGGGCACGTCTACAATGAGCAGTTCTTC. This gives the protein CASSLDRGHVYNEQFF.

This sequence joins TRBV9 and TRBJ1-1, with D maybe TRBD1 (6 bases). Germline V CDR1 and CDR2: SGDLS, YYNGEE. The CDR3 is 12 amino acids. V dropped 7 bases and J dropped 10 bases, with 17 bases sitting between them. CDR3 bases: TGTGCCAGCGGGGAACAGGGTCTCGGAGCTTTCTTT. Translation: CASGEQGLGAFF. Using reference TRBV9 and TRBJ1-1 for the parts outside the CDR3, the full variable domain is DSGVTQTPKHLITATGQRVTLRCSPRSGDLSVYWYQQSLDQGLQFLIQYYNGEERAKGNILERFSAQQFPDLHSELNLSSLELGDSALYFCASGEQGLGAFFGQGTRLTVV.

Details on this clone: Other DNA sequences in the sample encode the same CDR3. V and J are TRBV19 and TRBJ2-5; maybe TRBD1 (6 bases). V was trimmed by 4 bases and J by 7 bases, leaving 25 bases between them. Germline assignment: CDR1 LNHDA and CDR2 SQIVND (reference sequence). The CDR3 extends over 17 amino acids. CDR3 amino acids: CASSSRTGLAPRGTQYF. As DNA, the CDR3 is TGTGCCAGTAGTAGCCGAACAGGGTTAGCACCGAGAGGGACCCAGTACTTC.

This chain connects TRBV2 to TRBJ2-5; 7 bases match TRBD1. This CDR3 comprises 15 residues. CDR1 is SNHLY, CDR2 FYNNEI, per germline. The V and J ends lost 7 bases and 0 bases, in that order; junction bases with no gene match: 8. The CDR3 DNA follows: TGTGCCAGCAATGGACAGGCGGTTTACCAAGAGACCCAGTACTTC. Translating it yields CASNGQAVYQETQYF.